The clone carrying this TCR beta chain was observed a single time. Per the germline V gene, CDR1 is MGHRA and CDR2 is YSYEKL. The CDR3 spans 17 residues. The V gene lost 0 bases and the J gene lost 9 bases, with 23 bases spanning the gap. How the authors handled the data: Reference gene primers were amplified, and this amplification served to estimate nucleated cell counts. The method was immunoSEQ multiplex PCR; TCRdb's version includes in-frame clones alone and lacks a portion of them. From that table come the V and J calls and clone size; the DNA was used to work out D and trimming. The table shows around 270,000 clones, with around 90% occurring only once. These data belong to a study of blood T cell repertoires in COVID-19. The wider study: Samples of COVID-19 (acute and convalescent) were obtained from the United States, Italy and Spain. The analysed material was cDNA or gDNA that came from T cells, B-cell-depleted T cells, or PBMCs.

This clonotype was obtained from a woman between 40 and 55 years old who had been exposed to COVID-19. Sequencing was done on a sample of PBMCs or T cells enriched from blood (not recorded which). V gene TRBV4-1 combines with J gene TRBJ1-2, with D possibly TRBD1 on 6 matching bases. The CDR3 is CASSQEVLRGGNGRYTF. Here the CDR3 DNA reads TGCGCCAGCAGCCAAGAAGTTCTCAGGGGCGGCAACGGGCGCTACACCTTC.